The present TCR beta chain was sequenced within a study of cytomegalovirus exposure and HLA in healthy donors. PCR was performed using 60 Vbeta and 13 Jbeta primers. Measured with immunoSEQ multiplex PCR; TCRdb has only the in-frame clones, and not every one. The sample carries over 150,000 clones, about three quarters recorded once. The CDR3 runs to 14 residues. From germline, CDR1 is LNHDA and CDR2 SQIVND (reference sequence). Trimming removed 6 bases from V and 1 base from J; junction bases left unmatched: 5. The chain has TRBV19 and TRBJ2-5, with TRBD2 identical over 7 bases. This sequence originates from a woman in her forties in good health and CMV-seropositive. The sample comprised PBMCs. The CDR3: CASSPWGGQETQYF. DNA for the CDR3: TGTGCCAGTAGCCCTTGGGGGGGCCAAGAGACCCAGTACTTC.